The entry below describes one T cell receptor (beta chain). Its antigen remains unidentified. No base-level quality is on record; no much larger clone is a single base apart. TCR beta repertoires were profiled from peripheral blood of roughly 13 young patients with multiple sclerosis to demonstrate the VDJtools post-analysis software. The multiple sclerosis patients were children and adolescents between roughly 6 and 17 years of age. The data belong to a study of post-analysis software for immune sequencing data (dated by TCRdb to about 2015). Broadly, across the study: The recorded disease courses included relapsing-remitting, secondary progressive and progressive-relapsing multiple sclerosis, and some patients had no subtype annotation. The patient repertoires were compared against around 11 previously published healthy control repertoires obtained from donors aged about 6 to 25 years. A subset of samples was prepared in parallel using single-end sample barcoding, then pooled and co-amplified after Illumina adapter ligation.

General study outcomes and caveats: Significantly lower normalized Chao1 diversity was found in multiple sclerosis patients than in controls, suggesting substantial peripheral T-cell clonal expansion. The control group was slightly older than the multiple sclerosis patient group. Direct clustering with F measure revealed strong co-clustering of samples prepared in the same batch, which led to a batch-effect correction. Patients showed significantly higher frequencies than controls for a handful of TRBV segments, among them TRBV5-6, TRBV5-1 and TRBV20-1.

CDR1 and CDR2 (SGHRS, YFSETQ) derive from the germline V gene. V lost 1 base and J lost 7 bases; the stretch between them is 15 bases long. Spanning cysteine to phenylalanine, the CDR3 consists of 16 amino acids. The CDR3 DNA has 48 bases and is translated from base 1. The protocol used for the library was PCR. TCRdb records Illumina HiSeq 2500 as the sequencer. Unique molecular identifiers were incorporated into TCR beta cDNA libraries to reduce PCR and sequencing biases. Per 1 to 10 million input T cells, roughly 500,000 cDNA molecules were obtained, such that each molecule approximated one T cell. The patient libraries were prepared and sequenced with the same protocol used for the earlier healthy control dataset. Within a given batch, samples were prepared together, multiplexed and sequenced on the same HiSeq lane. In the original analysis: Raw barcoded reads were processed with MIGEC, and single-read molecular identifier groups were discarded before consensus assembly and CDR3 extraction. VDJtools was used for post-analysis of the clonotype tables, and diversity was normalized by down-sampling every dataset to the size of the smallest sample. To correct batch-related cross-sample contamination, repertoire overlap clustering matched CDR3 amino acid sequences but not nucleotide sequences. The raw public reads went through TCRdb reprocessing: fastp at Q25, MiXCR clone calling, in-frame beta chains kept. Entries are consolidated by CDR3 protein sequence, retaining the most common genes and DNA. The V and J calls were not made by the authors but by TCRdb's processing. Within this sample are roughly 200,000 distinct CDR3 sequences, with roughly 28% of them counted one time only. The ten largest clones add up to 3% to 4% of the sample.

The sample taken for sequencing was blood. The origin of this receptor is a girl aged 2-17 years with multiple sclerosis. The chain is encoded by TRBV5-1 joined to TRBJ1-6, with the D gene call left open. CDR3 loop: CASSLWAAVENSPLHF. The DNA reads TGCGCCAGCAGCTTGTGGGCGGCCGTTGAAAATTCACCCCTCCACTTT.